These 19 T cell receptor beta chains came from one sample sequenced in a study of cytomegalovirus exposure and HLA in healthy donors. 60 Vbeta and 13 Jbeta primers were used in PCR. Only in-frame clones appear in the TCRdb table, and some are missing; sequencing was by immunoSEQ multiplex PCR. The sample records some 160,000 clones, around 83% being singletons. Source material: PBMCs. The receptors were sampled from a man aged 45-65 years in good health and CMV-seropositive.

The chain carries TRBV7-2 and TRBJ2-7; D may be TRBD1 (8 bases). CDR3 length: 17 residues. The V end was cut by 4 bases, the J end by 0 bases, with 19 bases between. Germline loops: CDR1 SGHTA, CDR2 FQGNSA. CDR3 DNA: TGTGCCAGCAGCTACAGGGGGGGGCGGGGGATCTCCTACGAGCAGTACTTC. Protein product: CASSYRGGRGISYEQYF. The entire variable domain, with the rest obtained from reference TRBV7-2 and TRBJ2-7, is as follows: GAGVSQSPSNKVTEKGKDVELRCDPISGHTALYWYRQSLGQGLEFLIYFQGNSAPDKSGLPSDRFSAERTGGSVSTLTIQRTQQEDSAVYLCASSYRGGRGISYEQYFGPGTRLTVT.

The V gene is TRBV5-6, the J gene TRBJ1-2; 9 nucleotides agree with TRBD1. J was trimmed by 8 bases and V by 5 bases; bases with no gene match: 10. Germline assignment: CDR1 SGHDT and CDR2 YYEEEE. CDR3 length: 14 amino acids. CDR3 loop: CASRHRGRNLGYTF. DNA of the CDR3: TGTGCCAGCAGACACAGGGGGCGCAATTTGGGCTACACCTTC. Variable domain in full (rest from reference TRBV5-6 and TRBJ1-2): DAGVTQSPTHLIKTRGQQVTLRCSPKSGHDTVSWYQQALGQGPQFIFQYYEEEERQRGNFPDRFSGHQFPNYSSELNVNALLLGDSALYLCASRHRGRNLGYTFGSGTRLTVV.

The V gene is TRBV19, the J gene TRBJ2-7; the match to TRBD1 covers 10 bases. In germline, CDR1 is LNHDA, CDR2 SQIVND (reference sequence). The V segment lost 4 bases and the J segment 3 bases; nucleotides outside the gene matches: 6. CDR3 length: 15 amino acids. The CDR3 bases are TGTGCCAGTAGTACTCTATGGACAGGGGGCTACGAGCAGTACTTC. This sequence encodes CASSTLWTGGYEQYF.

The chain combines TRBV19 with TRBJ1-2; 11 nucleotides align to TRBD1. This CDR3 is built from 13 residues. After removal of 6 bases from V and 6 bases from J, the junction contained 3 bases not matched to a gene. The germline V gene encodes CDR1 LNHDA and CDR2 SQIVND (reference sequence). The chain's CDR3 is CASRDRGQDGYTF. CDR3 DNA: TGTGCCAGTAGGGACAGGGGGCAGGATGGCTACACCTTC.

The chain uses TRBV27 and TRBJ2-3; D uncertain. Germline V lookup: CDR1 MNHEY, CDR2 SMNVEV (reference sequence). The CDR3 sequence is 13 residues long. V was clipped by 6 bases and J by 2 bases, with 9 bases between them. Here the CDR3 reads CASSYSTTDTQYF. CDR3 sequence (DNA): TGTGCCAGCAGCTATAGTACCACAGATACGCAGTATTTT.

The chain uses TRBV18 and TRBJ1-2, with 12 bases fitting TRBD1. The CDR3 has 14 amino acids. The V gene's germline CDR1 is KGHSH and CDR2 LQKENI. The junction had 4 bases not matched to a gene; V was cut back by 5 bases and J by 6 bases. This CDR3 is CASSAGTGGDGYTF. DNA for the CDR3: TGTGCCAGCTCAGCCGGGACAGGGGGCGATGGCTACACCTTC. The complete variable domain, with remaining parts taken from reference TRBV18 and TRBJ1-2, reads NAGVMQNPRHLVRRRGQEARLRCSPMKGHSHVYWYRQLPEEGLKFMVYLQKENIIDESGMPKERFSAEFPKEGPSILRIQQVVRGDSAAYFCASSAGTGGDGYTFGSGTRLTVV.

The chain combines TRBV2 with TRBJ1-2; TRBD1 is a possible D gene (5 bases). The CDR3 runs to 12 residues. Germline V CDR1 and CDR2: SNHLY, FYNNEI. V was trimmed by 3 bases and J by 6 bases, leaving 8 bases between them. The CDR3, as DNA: TGTGCCAGCAGTGACAGGGTCGATGGCTACACCTTC. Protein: CASSDRVDGYTF.

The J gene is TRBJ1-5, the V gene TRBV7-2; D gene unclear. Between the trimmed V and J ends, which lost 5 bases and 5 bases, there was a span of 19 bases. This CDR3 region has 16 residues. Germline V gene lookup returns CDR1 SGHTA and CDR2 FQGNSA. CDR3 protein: CASSPSLGGIYQPQHF. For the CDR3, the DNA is TGTGCCAGCAGCCCCTCGCTGGGCGGGATTTATCAGCCCCAGCATTTT.

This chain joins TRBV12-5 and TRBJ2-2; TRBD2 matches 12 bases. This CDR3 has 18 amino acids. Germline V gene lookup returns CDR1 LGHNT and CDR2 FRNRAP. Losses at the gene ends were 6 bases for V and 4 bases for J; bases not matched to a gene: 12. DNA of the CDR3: TGTGCTAGTGGCCCAGCTAGCGGGGGGGCCTCTCTCACCGGGGAGCTGTTTTTT. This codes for CASGPASGGASLTGELFF.

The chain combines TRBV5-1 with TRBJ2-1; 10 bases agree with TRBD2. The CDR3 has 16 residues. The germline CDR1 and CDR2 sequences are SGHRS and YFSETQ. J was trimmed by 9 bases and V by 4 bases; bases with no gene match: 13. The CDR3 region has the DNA TGCGCCAGCAGCAGCGGCGGACTAGCGGCCCCTTTTGAGCAGTTCTTC. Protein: CASSSGGLAAPFEQFF.

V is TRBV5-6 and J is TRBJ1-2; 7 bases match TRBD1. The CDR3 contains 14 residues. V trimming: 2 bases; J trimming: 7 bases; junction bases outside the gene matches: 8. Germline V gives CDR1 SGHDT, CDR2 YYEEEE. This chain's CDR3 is CASSLNVGQVGYTF. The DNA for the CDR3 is TGTGCCAGCAGCTTAAACGTTGGACAGGTTGGCTACACCTTC. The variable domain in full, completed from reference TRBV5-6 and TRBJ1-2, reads DAGVTQSPTHLIKTRGQQVTLRCSPKSGHDTVSWYQQALGQGPQFIFQYYEEEERQRGNFPDRFSGHQFPNYSSELNVNALLLGDSALYLCASSLNVGQVGYTFGSGTRLTVV.

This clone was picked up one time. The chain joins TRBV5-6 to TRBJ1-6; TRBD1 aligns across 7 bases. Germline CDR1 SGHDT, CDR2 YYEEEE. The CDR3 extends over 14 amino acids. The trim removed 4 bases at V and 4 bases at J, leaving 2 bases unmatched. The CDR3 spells CASSLGQYNSPLHF. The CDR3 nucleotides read TGTGCCAGCAGCCTGGGACAGTATAATTCACCCCTCCACTTT.

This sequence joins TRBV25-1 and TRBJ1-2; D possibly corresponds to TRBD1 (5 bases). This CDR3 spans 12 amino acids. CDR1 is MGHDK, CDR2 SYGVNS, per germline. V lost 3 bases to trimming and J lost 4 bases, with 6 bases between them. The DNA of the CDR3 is TGTGCCAGCAGTGACCAGGGCTATGGCTACACCTTC. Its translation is CASSDQGYGYTF.

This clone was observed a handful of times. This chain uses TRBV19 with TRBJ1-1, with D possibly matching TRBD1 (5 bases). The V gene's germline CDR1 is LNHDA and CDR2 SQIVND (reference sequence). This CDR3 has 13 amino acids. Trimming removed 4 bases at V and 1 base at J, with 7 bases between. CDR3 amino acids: CASSRTTNTEAFF. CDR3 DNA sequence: TGTGCCAGTAGTAGGACAACGAACACTGAAGCTTTCTTT.

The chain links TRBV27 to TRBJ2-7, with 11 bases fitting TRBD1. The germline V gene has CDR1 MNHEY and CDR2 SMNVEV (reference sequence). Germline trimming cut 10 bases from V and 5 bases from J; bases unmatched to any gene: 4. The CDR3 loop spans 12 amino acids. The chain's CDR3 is CATRDRGDEQYF. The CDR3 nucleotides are TGTGCCACCCGGGACAGGGGGGACGAGCAGTACTTC.

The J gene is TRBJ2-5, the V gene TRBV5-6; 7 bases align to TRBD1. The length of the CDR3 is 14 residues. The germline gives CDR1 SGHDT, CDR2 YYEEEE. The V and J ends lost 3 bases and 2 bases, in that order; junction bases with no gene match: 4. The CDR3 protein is CASSSTGLQETQYF. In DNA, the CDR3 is TGTGCCAGCAGCTCGACAGGGCTACAAGAGACCCAGTACTTC.

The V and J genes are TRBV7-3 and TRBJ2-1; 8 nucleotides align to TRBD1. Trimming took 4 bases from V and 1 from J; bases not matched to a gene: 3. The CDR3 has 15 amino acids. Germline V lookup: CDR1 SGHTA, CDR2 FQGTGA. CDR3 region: CASSSRQGSYNEQFF. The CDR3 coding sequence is TGTGCCAGCAGCTCTAGACAGGGGTCCTACAATGAGCAGTTCTTC.

DNA for the CDR3: TGTGCCAGCTCACTAGAATTCACAGGGGGCGGACAGCCCCAGCATTTT. It codes for CASSLEFTGGGQPQHF. The chain is built from TRBV18 and TRBJ1-5; 9 bases line up with TRBD1. The CDR3 has 16 amino acids. CDR1 KGHSH and CDR2 LQKENI come from the germline V gene. V shed 4 bases, J shed 7 bases, and the junction held 11 bases outside the gene matches. Variable domain in full (rest from reference TRBV18 and TRBJ1-5): NAGVMQNPRHLVRRRGQEARLRCSPMKGHSHVYWYRQLPEEGLKFMVYLQKENIIDESGMPKERFSAEFPKEGPSILRIQQVVRGDSAAYFCASSLEFTGGGQPQHFGDGTRLSIL.

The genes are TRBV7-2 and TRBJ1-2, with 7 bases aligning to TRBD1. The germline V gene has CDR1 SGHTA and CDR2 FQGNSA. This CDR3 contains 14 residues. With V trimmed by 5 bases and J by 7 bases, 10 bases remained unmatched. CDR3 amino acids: CASSRTGERSGYTF. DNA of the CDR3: TGTGCCAGCAGCCGTACAGGGGAGAGAAGTGGCTACACCTTC.